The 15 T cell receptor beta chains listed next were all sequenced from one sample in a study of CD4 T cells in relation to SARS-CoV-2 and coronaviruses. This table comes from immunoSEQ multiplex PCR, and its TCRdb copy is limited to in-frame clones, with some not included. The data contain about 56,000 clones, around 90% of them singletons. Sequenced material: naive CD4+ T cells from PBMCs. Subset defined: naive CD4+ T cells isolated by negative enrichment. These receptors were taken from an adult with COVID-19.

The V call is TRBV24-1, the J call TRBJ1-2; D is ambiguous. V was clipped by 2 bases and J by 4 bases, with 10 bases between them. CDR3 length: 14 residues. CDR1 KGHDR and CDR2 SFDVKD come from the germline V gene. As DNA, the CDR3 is TGTGCCACCAGTGATTGGAGAGAAAGCTATGGCTACACCTTC. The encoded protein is CATSDWRESYGYTF.

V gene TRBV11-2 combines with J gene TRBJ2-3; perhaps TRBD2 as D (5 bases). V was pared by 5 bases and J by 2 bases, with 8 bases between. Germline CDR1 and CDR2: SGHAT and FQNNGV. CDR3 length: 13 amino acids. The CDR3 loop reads CASSADYTDTQYF. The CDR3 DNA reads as TGTGCCAGCAGCGCCGACTACACAGATACGCAGTATTTT. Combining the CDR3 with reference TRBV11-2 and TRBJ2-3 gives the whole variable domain EAGVAQSPRYKIIEKRQSVAFWCNPISGHATLYWYQQILGQGPKLLIQFQNNGVVDDSQLPKDRFSAERLKGVDSTLKIQPAKLEDSAVYLCASSADYTDTQYFGPGTRLTVL.

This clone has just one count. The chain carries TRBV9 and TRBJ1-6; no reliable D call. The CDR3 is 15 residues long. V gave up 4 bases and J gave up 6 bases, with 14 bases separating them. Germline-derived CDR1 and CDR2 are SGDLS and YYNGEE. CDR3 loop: CASSPHELSNSPLHF. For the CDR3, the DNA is TGTGCCAGCAGCCCCCACGAGTTGAGTAATTCACCCCTCCACTTT.

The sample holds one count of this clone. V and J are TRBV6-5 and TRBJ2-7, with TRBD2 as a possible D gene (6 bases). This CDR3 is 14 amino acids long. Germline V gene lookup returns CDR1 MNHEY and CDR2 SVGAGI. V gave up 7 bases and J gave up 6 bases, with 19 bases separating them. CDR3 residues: CASKEMRLAREQYF. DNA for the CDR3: TGTGCCAGCAAAGAGATGCGGCTAGCGCGCGAGCAGTACTTC.

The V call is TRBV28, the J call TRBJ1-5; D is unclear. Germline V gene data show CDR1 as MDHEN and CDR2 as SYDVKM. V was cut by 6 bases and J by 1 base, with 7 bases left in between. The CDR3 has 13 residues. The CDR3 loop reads CASSQDSNQPQHF. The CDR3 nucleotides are TGTGCCAGCAGCCAGGACAGCAATCAGCCCCAGCATTTT.

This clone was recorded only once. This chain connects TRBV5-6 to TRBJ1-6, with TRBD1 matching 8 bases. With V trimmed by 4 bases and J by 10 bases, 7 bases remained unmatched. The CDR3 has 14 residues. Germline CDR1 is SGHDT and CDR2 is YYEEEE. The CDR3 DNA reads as TGTGCCAGCAGCCAGACAGGGGATCAGTCACCCCTCCACTTT. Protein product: CASSQTGDQSPLHF.

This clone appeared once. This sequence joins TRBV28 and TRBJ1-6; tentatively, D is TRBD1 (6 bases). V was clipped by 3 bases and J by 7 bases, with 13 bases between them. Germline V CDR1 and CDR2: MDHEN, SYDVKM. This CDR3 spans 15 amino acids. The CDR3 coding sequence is TGTGCCAGCAGTTTTACAGACAGGAAAAATTCACCCCTCCACTTT. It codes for CASSFTDRKNSPLHF.

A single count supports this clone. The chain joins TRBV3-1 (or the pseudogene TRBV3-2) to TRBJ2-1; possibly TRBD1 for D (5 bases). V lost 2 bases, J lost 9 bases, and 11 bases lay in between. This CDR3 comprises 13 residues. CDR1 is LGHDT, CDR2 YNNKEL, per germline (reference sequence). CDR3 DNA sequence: TGTGCCAGCAGCCAACAAGGGGCTGGTGAGCAGTTCTTC. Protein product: CASSQQGAGEQFF.

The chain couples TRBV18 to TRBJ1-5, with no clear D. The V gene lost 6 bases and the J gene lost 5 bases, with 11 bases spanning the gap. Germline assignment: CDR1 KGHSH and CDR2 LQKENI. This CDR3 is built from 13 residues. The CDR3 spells CASSDTGDQPQHF. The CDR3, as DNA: TGTGCCAGCTCTGACACCGGCGATCAGCCCCAGCATTTT.

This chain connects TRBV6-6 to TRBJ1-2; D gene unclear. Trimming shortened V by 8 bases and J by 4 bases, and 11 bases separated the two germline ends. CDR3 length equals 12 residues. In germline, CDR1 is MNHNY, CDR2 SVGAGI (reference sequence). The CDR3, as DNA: TGTGCCAGCTGGCCTAAGCCCTATGGCTACACCTTC. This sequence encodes CASWPKPYGYTF.

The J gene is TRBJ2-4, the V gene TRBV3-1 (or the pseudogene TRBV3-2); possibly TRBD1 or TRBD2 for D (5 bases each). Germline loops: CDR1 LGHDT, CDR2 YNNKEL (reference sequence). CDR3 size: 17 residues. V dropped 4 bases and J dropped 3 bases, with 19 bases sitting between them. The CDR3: CASSRGPIQASKNIQYF. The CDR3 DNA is TGTGCCAGCAGCCGGGGACCTATACAAGCGAGCAAAAACATTCAGTACTTC.

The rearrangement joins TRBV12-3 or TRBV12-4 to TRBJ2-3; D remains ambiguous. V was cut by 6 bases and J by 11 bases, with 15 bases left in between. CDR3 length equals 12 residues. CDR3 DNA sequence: TGTGCCAGCAGACTAAAGGGCTTGAGGCAGTATTTT. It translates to CASRLKGLRQYF.

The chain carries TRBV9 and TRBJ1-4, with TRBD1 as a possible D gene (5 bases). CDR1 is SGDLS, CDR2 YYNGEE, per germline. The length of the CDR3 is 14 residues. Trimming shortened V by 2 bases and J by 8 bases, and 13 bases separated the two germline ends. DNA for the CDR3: TGTGCCAGCAGCGTGGGCCAGGGATACGAAAAACTGTTTTTT. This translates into CASSVGQGYEKLFF. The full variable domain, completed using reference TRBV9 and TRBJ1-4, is DSGVTQTPKHLITATGQRVTLRCSPRSGDLSVYWYQQSLDQGLQFLIQYYNGEERAKGNILERFSAQQFPDLHSELNLSSLELGDSALYFCASSVGQGYEKLFFGSGTQLSVL.

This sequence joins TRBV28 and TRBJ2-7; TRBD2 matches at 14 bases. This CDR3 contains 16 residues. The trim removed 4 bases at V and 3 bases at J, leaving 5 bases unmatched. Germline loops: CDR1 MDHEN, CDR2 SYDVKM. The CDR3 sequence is CASSSTGLAGVYEQYF. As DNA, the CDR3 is TGTGCCAGCAGTTCGACGGGACTAGCGGGAGTCTACGAGCAGTACTTC.

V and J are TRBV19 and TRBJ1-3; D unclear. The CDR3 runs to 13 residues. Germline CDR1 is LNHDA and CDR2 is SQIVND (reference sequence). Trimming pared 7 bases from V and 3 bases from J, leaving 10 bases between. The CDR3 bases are TGTGCCAGTACCCTACGCGGTGGAAACACCATATATTTT. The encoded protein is CASTLRGGNTIYF.